This T cell receptor beta chain derives from a study of blood T cells in healthy people across ages (dated by TCRdb to about 2015). In terms of the full investigation: In model experiments, template switching captured roughly one uniquely barcoded TCR beta cDNA molecule for every two T cells. Using deep sequencing normalized with unique cDNA molecular identifiers, the study measured how TCR beta repertoire diversity changes with age. Four age groups were formed from the donors: young (average around 15 years), middle-aged (approximately 40), aged (about 68) and long-lived (about 80). To avoid experimental bias, donors of different ages were spread randomly across the sequencing lanes. Two additional independent replicas of 1 million unique cDNA reads from the same blood draw were analyzed for two donors (one aged 18 to 30 and one aged 80 or older).

For this clonotype: Which antigen it targets is not known. The input lacks base qualities; no much larger clone sits a single base away.

V loses 1 base at its end and J loses 4 bases; junction bases beyond the gene matches: 8. Based on the germline V gene (reference sequence), the CDR1 and CDR2 sequences are SEHNR and FQNEAQ. The CDR3 runs 16 amino acids, cysteine and phenylalanine included. Only the CDR3 portion is preserved as DNA: 48 bases, with reading frame beginning at the first base. Points the paper makes about the study in general: Donor CMV infection status was unknown, potentially confounding age-related changes in expanded clonotypes. As age increased, observed TCR beta diversity per million T cells dropped in a roughly linear way, and a significant reduction was already evident by age 40. Conclusive comparison of naive and antigen-experienced compartments was prevented by the profiling of bulk unsorted PBMCs. Estimates of total diversity based on one million sequenced T cells were considered lower bounds and underestimates. The percentage of naive T cells measured by flow cytometry correlated strongly with observed TCR beta diversity. The long-lived group showed more naive CD4+ T cells, fewer expanded clones and increased TCR diversity than the aged group, suggesting age selection.

The donors were 40 or so Caucasian individuals from Russia, aged roughly 6 to 100 years, who were systemically healthy. Roughly 10 milliliters of peripheral blood were collected from each donor into EDTA-treated Vacutainer tubes. PBMCs were isolated by Ficoll-Paque density-gradient centrifugation, with at least 7 million obtained per sample. Total RNA was extracted from PBMCs with Trizol reagent, with at least 6 micrograms obtained per sample. For every donor, flow cytometry on a PBMC aliquot measured the percentage of naive CD45RAhigh/CD27high T cells. Library prep was done by 5' RACE. The sequencer listed for this sample is Illumina HiSeq 2500. A second PCR of 7 to 11 cycles was performed with a sample-barcoded 5' primer and a J-beta primer mix. A template-switch 5' adaptor carrying 12 random nucleotides introduced a unique molecular identifier onto each TCR beta cDNA molecule. Each sample yielded at least 3 million CDR3-containing paired-end reads. First-strand cDNA synthesis was performed from all RNA using the Mint cDNA synthesis kit, with priming by a TRBC-specific oligonucleotide. Following uracil-DNA glycosylase treatment, a first 18-cycle PCR with universal primers M1SS and BC2_uni_R was performed on all cDNA. On the authors' methods: Each sample was normalized by randomly selecting 1 million high-quality reads, each carrying a distinct molecular identifier. Reads with shared molecular identifiers were discarded instead of being binned into consensus sequences. CDR3 identification, clonotype clustering and error correction used MiTCR with a Q25 quality threshold and the strictest error-elimination algorithm. Lower-bound total TCR beta diversity was estimated with a nonparametric unseen species model using Euler transformation. The raw public reads went through TCRdb reprocessing: fastp at Q25, MiXCR clone calling, in-frame beta chains kept. Every CDR3 protein is listed once, alongside the most common genes and DNA of its rows. The V and J calls and clone size come from TCRdb's table, not from the authors' own analysis. This sample has around 650,000 distinct CDR3 sequences in its table, and roughly 43% of those were observed once. The biggest ten clones account for 30% of the sample.

Here the chain combines TRBV7-9 and TRBJ2-7; a stretch of 9 junction bases matches TRBD1. The sequenced sample consisted of blood. The source is an elderly man in good health. The CDR3 here reads CASSLDFTGGAYEQYF. The sequenced DNA is TGTGCCAGCAGCTTAGATTTTACAGGGGGCGCGTACGAGCAGTACTTC.